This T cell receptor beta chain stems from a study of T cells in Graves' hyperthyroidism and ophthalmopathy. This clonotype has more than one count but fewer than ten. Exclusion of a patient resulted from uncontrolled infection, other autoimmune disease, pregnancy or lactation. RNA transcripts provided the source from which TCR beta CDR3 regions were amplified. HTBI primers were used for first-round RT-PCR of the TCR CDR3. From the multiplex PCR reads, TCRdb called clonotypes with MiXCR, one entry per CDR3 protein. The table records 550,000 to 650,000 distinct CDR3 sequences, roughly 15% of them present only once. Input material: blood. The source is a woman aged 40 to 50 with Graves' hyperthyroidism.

The CDR3 sequence is CSVVPYSGNTIYF. CDR3 in DNA: TGCAGCGTTGTTCCGTACTCTGGAAACACCATATATTTT. This chain uses TRBV29-1 with TRBJ1-3; D remains ambiguous. This CDR3 comprises 13 residues. The germline V gene encodes CDR1 SQVTM and CDR2 ANQGSEA. V shed 4 bases and J shed 0 bases, with 7 bases lying between them. Full variable domain (remainder filled in from reference TRBV29-1 and TRBJ1-3): SAVISQKPSRDICQRGTSLTIQCQVDSQVTMMFWYRQQPGQSLTLIATANQGSEATYESGFVIDKFPISRPNLTFSTLTVSNMSPEDSSIYLCSVVPYSGNTIYFGEGSWLTVV.